The 4 T cell receptor beta chains below come from one sample, sequenced in a study of shared clonotypes between healthy human individuals. Produced via immunoSEQ multiplex PCR; TCRdb's table is partial and in-frame only. The sample yields approximately 2.4 million clones, 95% seen once. Sequenced material: naive CD4+ T cells sorted from blood. The subset: CD45RA+ positively selected. Receptors originate from a man younger than 35 in good health.

This chain connects TRBV5-1 to TRBJ2-1, with TRBD2 as a possible D gene (6 bases). Between the trimmed V and J ends, which lost 0 bases and 10 bases, there was a span of 17 bases. The CDR3 consists of 15 residues. Germline CDR1 reads SGHRS; CDR2 reads YFSETQ. The CDR3 sequence: CASSLGDSPVGEQFF. The CDR3 DNA is TGCGCCAGCAGCTTGGGGGACTCCCCCGTAGGGGAGCAGTTCTTC.

Worth noting for this clone: Different DNA sequences within this sample yield the same CDR3. The rearrangement joins TRBV19 to TRBJ2-6, with D unclear. The CDR3 contains 14 residues. CDR1 and CDR2 (germline): LNHDA, SQIVND (reference sequence). Trimming stripped 3 bases from V and 0 bases from J, with 3 bases between. The CDR3 reads CASSMSSGANVLTF. CDR3 DNA: TGTGCCAGTAGTATGAGCTCTGGGGCCAACGTCCTGACTTTC.

As concerns this clone: The sample has other DNA sequences that encode this CDR3 too. The chain couples TRBV30 to TRBJ1-5; D is ambiguous. Germline values: CDR1 GTSNPN, CDR2 SVGIG (reference sequence). V was pared by 1 base and J by 6 bases, with 7 bases between. The CDR3 loop spans 12 amino acids. The CDR3 DNA reads TGTGCCTGGAGTGGGGTTGGTCAGCCCCAGCATTTT. The encoded protein is CAWSGVGQPQHF.

This clone was seen a single time. V usage is TRBV2 and J usage is TRBJ2-3; 7 bases match TRBD1. The CDR3 spans 16 residues. The V gene's germline CDR1 is SNHLY and CDR2 FYNNEI. V shed 6 bases, J shed 3 bases, and the junction held 12 bases outside the gene matches. CDR3 in amino acids: CASRGQLVGLTDTQYF. The CDR3, as DNA: TGTGCCAGCAGGGGACAGCTTGTAGGTTTAACAGATACGCAGTATTTT.